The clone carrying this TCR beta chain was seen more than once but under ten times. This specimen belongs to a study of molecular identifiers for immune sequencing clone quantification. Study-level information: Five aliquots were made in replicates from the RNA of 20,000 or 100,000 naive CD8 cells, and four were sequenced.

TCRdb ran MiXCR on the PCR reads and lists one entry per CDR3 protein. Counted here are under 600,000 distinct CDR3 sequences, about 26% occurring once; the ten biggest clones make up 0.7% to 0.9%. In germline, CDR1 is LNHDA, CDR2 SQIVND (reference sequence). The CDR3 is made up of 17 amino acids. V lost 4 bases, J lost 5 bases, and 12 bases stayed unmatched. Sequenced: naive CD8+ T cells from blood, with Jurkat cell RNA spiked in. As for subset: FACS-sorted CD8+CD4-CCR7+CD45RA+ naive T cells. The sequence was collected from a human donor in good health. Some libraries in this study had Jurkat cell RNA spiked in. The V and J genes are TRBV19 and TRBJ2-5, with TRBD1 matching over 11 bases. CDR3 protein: CASSTGVDRGLGETQYF. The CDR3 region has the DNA TGTGCCAGTAGTACGGGGGTGGACAGGGGGCTAGGGGAGACCCAGTACTTC.